This passage covers 30 T cell receptor beta chains from one sample sequenced in a study of blood T cell repertoires in COVID-19. Sequenced by immunoSEQ multiplex PCR; TCRdb stores in-frame clones only, minus some. The sample includes some 160,000 clones, just under 80% of them seen just once. The sequenced material came from peripheral blood. Receptors originate from a woman of 80 years or more with acute or convalescent COVID-19.

The chain links TRBV7-9 to TRBJ2-5, with TRBD2 matching 15 bases. The CDR3 loop spans 17 amino acids. Per germline, CDR1 SEHNR and CDR2 FQNEAQ (reference sequence). V trimming: 5 bases; J trimming: 1 base; junction bases outside the gene matches: 5. CDR3: CASSQGLAGGPQETQYF. The DNA for the CDR3 is TGTGCCAGCAGCCAAGGACTAGCGGGGGGGCCCCAAGAGACCCAGTACTTC.

The chain couples TRBV5-5 to TRBJ2-7; perhaps TRBD1 as D (6 bases). Germline values: CDR1 SGHKS, CDR2 YYEKEE (reference sequence). V shed 0 bases and J shed 6 bases, with 13 bases lying between them. The CDR3 contains 14 residues. In DNA, the CDR3 is TGTGCCAGCAGCTTGGAGGGCCTGGGGGCCGAGCAGTACTTC. It codes for CASSLEGLGAEQYF.

This sequence joins TRBV2 and TRBJ1-1; a possible D gene is TRBD1 (6 bases). The V end was cut by 7 bases, the J end by 11 bases, with 11 bases between. Germline loops: CDR1 SNHLY, CDR2 FYNNEI. This CDR3 comprises 10 residues. CDR3 region: CASMQGQAFF. The CDR3 DNA is TGTGCCAGCATGCAGGGGCAGGCTTTCTTT.

V usage is TRBV27 and J usage is TRBJ2-1; TRBD2 matches 9 bases. This CDR3 has 17 residues. Per germline, CDR1 MNHEY and CDR2 SMNVEV (reference sequence). Trimming removed 2 bases from V and 4 bases from J; junction bases left unmatched: 9. The CDR3 DNA sequence: TGTGCCAGCAGTTTAGGTAGGATGACTAGCGGTTACAATGAGCAGTTCTTC. It translates to CASSLGRMTSGYNEQFF.

V and J are TRBV4-2 and TRBJ2-3; 11 bases fit TRBD2. Germline loops: CDR1 LGHNA, CDR2 YNFKEQ. V was clipped by 1 base and J by 1 base; unmatched bases: 7. This CDR3 comprises 18 residues. Written as DNA, the CDR3 is TGTGCCAGCAGCCAAGGGTTAGCGGGGGGGCAAGGCACAGATACGCAGTATTTT. Protein product: CASSQGLAGGQGTDTQYF.

CDR3 region: CASSLAGGRNTEAFF. The CDR3 region has the DNA TGTGCCAGCAGCTTGGCAGGGGGAAGGAACACTGAAGCTTTCTTT. V gene TRBV5-6 combines with J gene TRBJ1-1, with 7 bases lining up with TRBD1. The germline V gene has CDR1 SGHDT and CDR2 YYEEEE. The CDR3 covers 15 residues. V was pared by 0 bases and J by 1 base, with 3 bases of the junction left unmatched.

The chain employs TRBV18 and TRBJ2-7; TRBD1 might be the D (5 bases). V was clipped by 3 bases and J by 6 bases, with 18 bases between them. In germline, CDR1 is KGHSH, CDR2 LQKENI. CDR3 length: 15 residues. This CDR3 reads CASSPPDRGGFEQYF. The CDR3, as DNA: TGTGCCAGCTCACCCCCGGATAGGGGTGGCTTCGAGCAGTACTTC.

Regarding this clone: At the DNA level, this CDR3 is encoded by other sequences in the same sample as well. The chain is built from TRBV18 and TRBJ2-5; 11 nucleotides align to TRBD1. CDR1 KGHSH and CDR2 LQKENI come from the germline V gene. V dropped 2 bases and J dropped 4; count of bases not matched to a gene: 3. The CDR3 sequence is 15 residues long. The CDR3: CASSPGQGARETQYF. In DNA, the CDR3 is TGTGCCAGCTCACCAGGACAGGGGGCGAGAGAGACCCAGTACTTC.

The chain couples TRBV28 to TRBJ1-1; D is uncertain. Trimming cost V 5 bases and J 1 base, with 14 bases left between them. The CDR3 sequence is 15 residues long. The germline CDR1 and CDR2 sequences are MDHEN and SYDVKM. This CDR3 reads CASSHLITGNTEAFF. The CDR3, as DNA: TGTGCCAGCAGTCACCTCATTACGGGGAACACTGAAGCTTTCTTT. The full variable domain, rest sourced from reference TRBV28 and TRBJ1-1, is DVKVTQSSRYLVKRTGEKVFLECVQDMDHENMFWYRQDPGLGLRLIYFSYDVKMKEKGDIPEGYSVSREKKERFSLILESASTNQTSMYLCASSHLITGNTEAFFGQGTRLTVV.

V usage is TRBV7-9 and J usage is TRBJ2-7, with TRBD1 matching over 11 bases. The CDR3 has 18 residues. V trimming: 0 bases; J trimming: 2 bases; junction bases outside the gene matches: 9. Per germline, CDR1 SEHNR and CDR2 FQNEAQ (reference sequence). The CDR3 spells CASSLAIAGTGGAYEQYF. For the CDR3, the DNA is TGTGCCAGCAGCTTAGCGATTGCCGGGACAGGGGGTGCCTACGAGCAGTACTTC.

The V call is TRBV18, the J call TRBJ1-1, with no clear D. CDR3 size: 14 residues. The germline CDR1 and CDR2 sequences are KGHSH and LQKENI. The V end was cut by 2 bases, the J end by 1 base, with 8 bases between. CDR3 region: CASSPSGENTEAFF. The CDR3 nucleotides are TGTGCCAGCTCACCATCAGGTGAGAACACTGAAGCTTTCTTT. Full variable domain (rest looked up from reference TRBV18 and TRBJ1-1): NAGVMQNPRHLVRRRGQEARLRCSPMKGHSHVYWYRQLPEEGLKFMVYLQKENIIDESGMPKERFSAEFPKEGPSILRIQQVVRGDSAAYFCASSPSGENTEAFFGQGTRLTVV.

This chain connects TRBV19 to TRBJ2-1; the D is unclear. Germline V gene sequence: CDR1 LNHDA, CDR2 SQIVND (reference sequence). The CDR3 totals 12 residues. Trimming left V 4 bases short and J 11 bases short, with 12 bases between. CDR3 DNA sequence: TGTGCCAGTAGTACCCGAGGAGAGAAGCAGTTCTTC. Protein product: CASSTRGEKQFF.

The chain couples TRBV3-1 (or the pseudogene TRBV3-2) to TRBJ2-5; 10 nucleotides line up with TRBD1. CDR1 and CDR2 (germline): LGHDT, YNNKEL (reference sequence). Trimming removed 5 bases from V and 6 bases from J; junction bases left unmatched: 6. The length of the CDR3 is 14 residues. Here the CDR3 reads CASSSRQGAQTQYF. CDR3 bases: TGTGCCAGCAGCTCCCGACAGGGGGCACAGACCCAGTACTTC.

The rearrangement links TRBV11-2 to TRBJ1-2; 7 bases line up with TRBD1. From germline, CDR1 is SGHAT and CDR2 FQNNGV. The CDR3 contains 14 residues. The J segment lost 8 bases and the V segment lost 4 bases, leaving 10 bases of the junction unmatched. The CDR3 region is CASSSQTGLGGYTF. CDR3 bases: TGTGCCAGCAGCTCCCAGACAGGGTTAGGCGGCTACACCTTC.

The chain links TRBV7-8 to TRBJ2-7, with a weak D call TRBD2 (7 bases). Germline V gives CDR1 SGHVS, CDR2 FQNEAQ. V was clipped by 5 bases and J by 2 bases, with 10 bases between them. CDR3 length: 13 residues. The CDR3 coding sequence is TGTGCCAGCAGCGGGAGGGGGACCTACGAGCAGTACTTC. Translating it yields CASSGRGTYEQYF. The entire variable domain, with the rest obtained from reference TRBV7-8 and TRBJ2-7, is as follows: GAGVSQSPRYKVAKRGQDVALRCDPISGHVSLFWYQQALGQGPEFLTYFQNEAQLDKSGLPSDRFFAERPEGSVSTLKIQRTQQEDSAVYLCASSGRGTYEQYFGPGTRLTVT.

CDR3 amino acids: CASRFGGGETQYF. As DNA, the CDR3 is TGTGCCAGCAGGTTCGGAGGCGGGGAGACCCAGTACTTC. The J gene is TRBJ2-5, the V gene TRBV6-5; TRBD2 is a possible D gene (5 bases). Germline CDR1 reads MNHEY; CDR2 reads SVGAGI. The V gene lost 6 bases and the J gene lost 5 bases, with 13 bases spanning the gap. The CDR3 spans 13 residues.

This clone has only one observation. The chain joins TRBV19 to TRBJ2-6, with 7 positions matching TRBD2. Per germline, CDR1 LNHDA and CDR2 SQIVND (reference sequence). The V segment lost 6 bases and the J segment 2 bases; nucleotides outside the gene matches: 4. There are 15 residues in the CDR3. CDR3 DNA sequence: TGTGCCAGTAGCCTGGGGGGGGCTGGGGCCAACGTCCTGACTTTC. It translates to CASSLGGAGANVLTF.

The V and J genes are TRBV7-9 and TRBJ1-5; no reliable D call. Per the germline V gene, CDR1 is SEHNR and CDR2 is FQNEAQ (reference sequence). Trimming stripped 3 bases from V and 5 bases from J, with 5 bases between. The CDR3 is 12 amino acids. The CDR3 DNA sequence: TGTGCCAGCAGCTTGCGGGATCAGCCCCAGCATTTT. It yields the protein CASSLRDQPQHF. Full variable domain (rest looked up from reference TRBV7-9 and TRBJ1-5): DTGVSQNPRHKITKRGQNVTFRCDPISEHNRLYWYRQTLGQGPEFLTYFQNEAQLEKSRLLSDRFSAERPKGSFSTLEIQRTEQGDSAMYLCASSLRDQPQHFGDGTRLSIL.

This chain uses TRBV7-9 with TRBJ2-7; 8 bases match TRBD1. Germline V gene data show CDR1 as SEHNR and CDR2 as FQNEAQ (reference sequence). V lost 4 bases and J lost 8; bases outside the gene matches: 10. This CDR3 has 14 residues. The CDR3 nucleotides are TGTGCCAGCAGCTATACTGACAGGGGCCGTCAGCAGTACTTC. Its translation is CASSYTDRGRQQYF.

The CDR3 DNA follows: TGTGCCAGCAGCTTAATCGGGAGCAATCAGCCCCAGCATTTT. This translates into CASSLIGSNQPQHF. V and J are TRBV7-9 and TRBJ1-5; D is uncertain. Germline-derived CDR1 and CDR2 are SEHNR and FQNEAQ (reference sequence). Deletions cut 2 bases from V and 1 base from J, with 6 bases between. The CDR3 has 14 amino acids.

J is TRBJ1-1 and V is TRBV10-1; D might be TRBD1 (5 bases). Germline V gene data show CDR1 as WNHNN and CDR2 as SYGVQD (reference sequence). The CDR3 is 13 amino acids. V lost 5 bases to trimming and J lost 1 base, with 8 bases between them. The CDR3 spells CASSTGGNTEAFF. Here the CDR3 DNA reads TGCGCCAGCAGTACAGGTGGGAACACTGAAGCTTTCTTT.

The rearrangement links TRBV14 to TRBJ2-3; no reliable D call. Germline assignment: CDR1 SGHDN and CDR2 FVKESK. The CDR3 loop spans 13 amino acids. Trimming removed 4 bases from V and 4 bases from J, with 9 bases in between. The CDR3 bases are TGTGCCAGCAGCCGTCTACGCGCAGATACGCAGTATTTT. Encoded protein: CASSRLRADTQYF.

The V gene is TRBV5-1, the J gene TRBJ2-3; 12 bases map to TRBD2. V dropped 2 bases and J dropped 1; count of bases not matched to a gene: 2. The CDR3 length is 16 residues. Germline CDR1 reads SGHRS; CDR2 reads YFSETQ. CDR3 amino acids: CASSLASGGGTDTQYF. The DNA of the CDR3 is TGCGCCAGCAGCTTAGCTAGCGGGGGGGGCACAGATACGCAGTATTTT.

The V gene is TRBV3-1 (or the pseudogene TRBV3-2), the J gene TRBJ2-1; 7 positions match TRBD2. Looked up from germline, CDR1 is LGHDT and CDR2 is YNNKEL (reference sequence). This CDR3 has 14 residues. The ends lost 4 bases at V and 7 bases at J; junction bases unmatched: 7. The CDR3 here is CASSPRAGVNEQFF. The CDR3 DNA is TGTGCCAGCAGCCCCAGGGCGGGAGTGAATGAGCAGTTCTTC.

This clone was counted a few times. The rearrangement uses TRBV18 and TRBJ2-7, with 8 nucleotides matching TRBD2. This CDR3 has 14 amino acids. Germline V gene sequence: CDR1 KGHSH, CDR2 LQKENI. Trimming at V came to 3 bases and at J to 3 bases, leaving 4 bases not matched to a gene. The CDR3 is CASSPGTSNYEQYF. The CDR3 DNA is TGTGCCAGCTCACCCGGGACTAGTAACTACGAGCAGTACTTC.

V and J are TRBV11-2 and TRBJ2-7; TRBD2 matches at 11 bases. The CDR3 has 14 amino acids. V gave up 6 bases and J gave up 6 bases; unmatched junction bases: 7. Germline assignment: CDR1 SGHAT and CDR2 FQNNGV. The CDR3 DNA follows: TGTGCCAGCAGTTCACTAGCGGGAGCTGGCGAGCAGTACTTC. Residues: CASSSLAGAGEQYF.

This clone has more than one count but fewer than ten. V usage is TRBV13 and J usage is TRBJ2-7, with unresolved D. Trimming pared 5 bases from V and 3 bases from J, leaving 8 bases between. The CDR3 has 12 residues. The germline gives CDR1 PRHDT, CDR2 FYEKMQ (reference sequence). DNA of the CDR3: TGTGCCAGCAGCCAACAAAACTACGAGCAGTACTTC. Translated, it gives CASSQQNYEQYF.

This clone was seen only once. The sample carries other DNA sequences with the same CDR3. This chain links TRBV7-9 with TRBJ2-2; maybe TRBD1 (6 bases). Trimming cost V 6 bases and J 5 bases, with 10 bases left between them. The CDR3 sequence is 13 residues long. The germline V gene has CDR1 SEHNR and CDR2 FQNEAQ (reference sequence). The CDR3 protein is CASSLQGTGELFF. In nucleotides, the CDR3 is TGTGCCAGCAGTCTACAGGGAACCGGGGAGCTGTTTTTT.

The V gene is TRBV5-5, the J gene TRBJ2-7, with 10 bases aligning to TRBD1. CDR1 SGHKS and CDR2 YYEKEE come from the germline V gene (reference sequence). V gave up 0 bases and J gave up 4 bases; unmatched junction bases: 4. The CDR3 is 15 amino acids. The CDR3 here is CASSLGQGARYEQYF. CDR3 DNA sequence: TGTGCCAGCAGCTTGGGACAGGGGGCGCGTTACGAGCAGTACTTC.

V and J are TRBV6-5 and TRBJ1-2, with D perhaps TRBD1 (5 bases). CDR1 is MNHEY and CDR2 is SVGAGI in the germline V gene. CDR3 length: 12 residues. Between the trimmed V and J ends, which lost 4 bases and 4 bases, there was a span of 7 bases. The CDR3: CASSFQGYGYTF. The DNA for the CDR3 is TGTGCCAGCAGTTTCCAGGGCTATGGCTACACCTTC.